What follows are 24 T cell receptor beta chains derived from one specimen sequenced in a study of beta chain features in type 1 diabetes. What was sequenced were expressed TCRB transcripts, since all of the isolated RNA had been reverse transcribed. Using immunoSEQ multiplex PCR, the repertoire was profiled, and TCRdb retains in-frame clones only, with some absent. Among some 410,000 clones listed, 14% were seen once. The sequencing input was naive CD4+ T cells from blood. The receptors here all came from a man aged 25-40 years in good health.

The chain is built from TRBV7-9 and TRBJ1-2; the D is unclear. CDR1 is SEHNR, CDR2 FQNEAQ, per germline (reference sequence). With 2 bases removed from V and 7 bases from J, the gap between germline ends came to 11 bases. The CDR3 spans 13 residues. The CDR3, as DNA: TGTGCCAGCAGCTTACCAGGCCTCGGTGGCTACACCTTC. Translated: CASSLPGLGGYTF.

This clone has a handful of counts. The chain couples TRBV20-1 to TRBJ1-1; a weak D match, TRBD1 (5 bases). The germline gives CDR1 DFQATT, CDR2 SNEGSKA (reference sequence). The length of the CDR3 is 11 residues. Deletions cut 3 bases from V and 4 bases from J, with 6 bases between. The CDR3 reads CSASGGTEAFF. DNA for the CDR3: TGCAGTGCTAGTGGGGGCACTGAAGCTTTCTTT.

Regarding this clone: The same CDR3 arises from other DNA sequences in this sample as well. This sequence joins TRBV18 and TRBJ2-7; 11 bases map to TRBD1. V trimming: 3 bases; J trimming: 3 bases; junction bases outside the gene matches: 1. In germline, CDR1 is KGHSH, CDR2 LQKENI. This CDR3 spans 14 amino acids. CDR3 sequence: CASSPGTGGYEQYF. The DNA of the CDR3 is TGTGCCAGCTCACCCGGGACAGGGGGCTACGAGCAGTACTTC.

A few counts support this clone. V is TRBV7-2 and J is TRBJ2-2; the match to TRBD2 covers 10 bases. The V gene's germline CDR1 is SGHTA and CDR2 FQGNSA. Trimming cost V 5 bases and J 3 bases; bases outside gene matches: 6. This CDR3 has 16 residues. This chain's CDR3 is CASSPAGTSDTGELFF. The CDR3 coding sequence is TGTGCCAGCAGCCCCGCCGGGACTAGCGACACCGGGGAGCTGTTTTTT.

The V call is TRBV19, the J call TRBJ2-2, with unresolved D. Trimming stripped 5 bases from V and 9 bases from J, with 7 bases between. CDR1 and CDR2 from the germline V gene are LNHDA and SQIVND (reference sequence). This CDR3 comprises 11 residues. The CDR3 is CASSSARELFF. CDR3 nucleotides: TGTGCCAGTAGTTCGGCCCGGGAGCTGTTTTTT.

This rearrangement joins TRBV2 to TRBJ2-3; 12 nucleotides align to TRBD2. After removal of 7 bases from V and 4 bases from J, the junction contained 9 bases not matched to a gene. There are 16 residues in the CDR3. The germline V gene encodes CDR1 SNHLY and CDR2 FYNNEI. The DNA for the CDR3 is TGTGCCAGCATACTAGCGGGGGGCCGGCGTGCAGATACGCAGTATTTT. Amino acid sequence: CASILAGGRRADTQYF.

The rearrangement joins TRBV4-1 to TRBJ2-7; unclear D gene. The length of the CDR3 is 15 residues. Trimming took 0 bases from V and 1 from J, leaving 10 bases between them. The V gene's germline CDR1 is MGHRA and CDR2 YSYEKL. The CDR3 sequence is CASSQDIYGSYEQYF. Here the CDR3 DNA reads TGCGCCAGCAGCCAAGATATATACGGGTCCTACGAGCAGTACTTC.

The rearrangement links TRBV7-2 to TRBJ2-1, with 9 bases aligning to TRBD2. V gave up 1 base and J gave up 0 bases; unmatched junction bases: 4. Germline lookup yields CDR1 SGHTA and CDR2 FQGNSA. This CDR3 is 17 amino acids long. The CDR3 coding sequence is TGTGCCAGCAGCTTAGTGAGTAGCGGGAGCTCCTACAATGAGCAGTTCTTC. Its protein is CASSLVSSGSSYNEQFF.

Concerning this clone: One junction end disagrees with the germline gene, perhaps due to a read error. The V gene is TRBV7-7, the J gene TRBJ2-2, with D perhaps TRBD2 (6 bases). CDR1 and CDR2 (germline): SSHAT, FNYEAQ (reference sequence). This CDR3 contains 15 residues. The CDR3 is CASSSGEGRTGELFF. CDR3 in DNA: TGTGCTAGCAGCTCGGGAGAGGGCAGAACCGGGGAGCTGTTTTTT.

The chain combines TRBV4-2 with TRBJ2-2, with D uncertain. The germline V gene encodes CDR1 LGHNA and CDR2 YNFKEQ. Trimming cost V 1 base and J 7 bases, with 10 bases left between them. The CDR3 loop spans 14 amino acids. The CDR3: CASSQGTLDGELFF. The DNA for the CDR3 is TGTGCCAGCAGCCAAGGGACGTTGGACGGGGAGCTGTTTTTT.

The chain links TRBV4-1 to TRBJ1-1, with D possibly being TRBD1 (5 bases). Between the trimmed V and J ends, which lost 4 bases and 0 bases, there was a span of 12 bases. Looked up from germline, CDR1 is MGHRA and CDR2 is YSYEKL. CDR3 length: 15 amino acids. The CDR3 spells CASSLVRQMNTEAFF. DNA for the CDR3: TGCGCCAGCAGCCTCGTAAGACAGATGAACACTGAAGCTTTCTTT.

This clone was seen only a few times. Its ends do not fully match the called genes, so a read error is possible. The rearrangement links TRBV2 to TRBJ2-5; D unclear. The CDR3 is 12 amino acids. The germline V gene has CDR1 SNHLY and CDR2 FYNNEI. CDR3 in DNA: TGTGCCAGCAGTTGGGTTGACTCGCCCTCCGACTTC. Its protein product is CASSWVDSPSDF.

V gene TRBV6-1 combines with J gene TRBJ2-1; weak D call: TRBD2 (5 bases). The CDR3 is 15 residues long. The V end lost 8 bases, the J end lost 9 bases, and 23 bases lay between the germline ends. The germline gives CDR1 MNHNS, CDR2 SASEGT. The CDR3 region has the DNA TGTGCCAGCGGAGTGACCAGCCTAGCAGGCAGTGAGCAGTTCTTC. It specifies CASGVTSLAGSEQFF.

V usage is TRBV11-2 and J usage is TRBJ2-7; D not certain. Germline V CDR1 and CDR2: SGHAT, FQNNGV. The CDR3 runs to 15 residues. The V end was cut by 6 bases, the J end by 3 bases, with 18 bases between. CDR3 in DNA: TGTGCCAGCAGAGAAGTCGGGCCAAGGAGCTACGAGCAGTACTTC. Translated, it gives CASREVGPRSYEQYF.

This clone was counted a single time. The genes are TRBV7-2 and TRBJ2-1; D is unclear. Trimming took off 2 bases at V and 4 bases at J, with 6 bases between the two ends. Germline lookup yields CDR1 SGHTA and CDR2 FQGNSA. The CDR3 length is 13 residues. CDR3 sequence reads: CASSLLTYNEQFF. The CDR3 nucleotides read TGTGCCAGCAGCTTATTGACGTACAATGAGCAGTTCTTC.

This clone was seen a handful of times. The rearrangement joins TRBV14 to TRBJ2-2; 9 bases fit TRBD2. The germline V gene has CDR1 SGHDN and CDR2 FVKESK. The CDR3 loop spans 16 amino acids. The V gene end was trimmed by 4 bases and the J gene end by 4 bases; junction bases not matched to a gene: 7. CDR3 protein: CASSLVSGRATGELFF. As DNA, the CDR3 is TGTGCCAGCAGCCTGGTTAGCGGGAGAGCCACCGGGGAGCTGTTTTTT.

The CDR3 here is CASSVTATQETQYF. The CDR3 region has the DNA TGTGCCAGCAGCGTAACAGCGACACAAGAGACCCAGTACTTC. The chain links TRBV9 to TRBJ2-5, with no clear D. The length of the CDR3 is 14 residues. Trimming removed 1 base at V and 2 bases at J, with 9 bases between. Looked up from germline, CDR1 is SGDLS and CDR2 is YYNGEE.

This clone was found a few times. V is TRBV29-1 and J is TRBJ1-1, with D uncertain. V was shortened by 7 bases and J by 1 base, with 10 bases between the two germline ends. CDR3 length equals 12 residues. The germline V gene encodes CDR1 SQVTM and CDR2 ANQGSEA. CDR3 residues: CSGWWGNTEAFF. CDR3 DNA: TGCAGCGGGTGGTGGGGGAACACTGAAGCTTTCTTT.

V is TRBV30 and J is TRBJ1-1; possible D gene TRBD1, 5 bases. The CDR3 covers 12 residues. The V end lost 5 bases, the J end lost 3 bases, and 10 bases lay between the germline ends. From germline, CDR1 is GTSNPN and CDR2 SVGIG (reference sequence). In DNA, the CDR3 is TGTGCCTGGGGGGCGCCGGACACTGAAGCTTTCTTT. Translating gives CAWGAPDTEAFF. Full variable domain (remainder filled in from reference TRBV30 and TRBJ1-1): SQTIHQWPATLVQPVGSPLSLECTVEGTSNPNLYWYRQAAGRGLQLLFYSVGIGQISSEVPQNLSASRPQDRQFILSSKKLLLSDSGFYLCAWGAPDTEAFFGQGTRLTVV.

The chain joins TRBV15 to TRBJ1-2; D is possibly TRBD1 (5 bases). Trimming shortened V by 0 bases and J by 4 bases, and 12 bases separated the two germline ends. The CDR3 has 15 residues. Germline CDR1 is LNHNV and CDR2 is YYDKDF (reference sequence). CDR3 amino acids: CATSRDGRGPYGYTF. The CDR3 coding sequence is TGTGCCACCAGCAGAGATGGAAGGGGACCCTATGGCTACACCTTC.

This clone came up a few times. The gene calls are TRBV14 and TRBJ2-3; 12 bases are a match to TRBD2. The CDR3 covers 16 residues. Per the germline V gene, CDR1 is SGHDN and CDR2 is FVKESK. V shed 3 bases, J shed 0 bases, and the junction held 1 base outside the gene matches. CDR3: CASSHGLAGSTDTQYF. Written as DNA, the CDR3 is TGTGCCAGCAGCCACGGACTAGCGGGGAGCACAGATACGCAGTATTTT.

The table lists this clone with a few counts. The rearrangement joins TRBV18 to TRBJ2-4; possibly TRBD2 for D (6 bases). The V gene's germline CDR1 is KGHSH and CDR2 LQKENI. Deletions cut 0 bases from V and 8 bases from J, with 11 bases between. This CDR3 is 14 amino acids long. CDR3 sequence (DNA): TGTGCCAGCTCACCACCCACTAGCCAGGACATTCAGTACTTC. Translated, it gives CASSPPTSQDIQYF.

This clone appeared many times. The chain uses TRBV14 and TRBJ2-1, with 7 bases matching TRBD2. The J segment lost 9 bases and the V segment lost 5 bases, leaving 4 bases of the junction unmatched. The CDR3 runs 12 residues. Germline-derived CDR1 and CDR2 are SGHDN and FVKESK. CDR3 DNA: TGTGCCAGCAGCTGGACTAGTGCTGAGCAGTTCTTC. Its protein product is CASSWTSAEQFF.

The chain carries TRBV30 and TRBJ1-5; D remains unclear. This CDR3 is 13 amino acids long. Germline CDR1 and CDR2: GTSNPN and SVGIG (reference sequence). V lost 5 bases and J 5 bases, leaving 13 bases between the germline ends. The CDR3 loop reads CAWSEAGDQPQHF. CDR3 in DNA: TGTGCCTGGTCCGAGGCCGGGGATCAGCCCCAGCATTTT.